This TCR beta chain was sequenced for a study of blood T cell repertoires in COVID-19. This table comes from immunoSEQ multiplex PCR, and its TCRdb copy is limited to in-frame clones, with some not included. This sample has under 85,000 clones, with around 89% found just once. The CDR3 has 16 residues. V shed 8 bases, J shed 4 bases, and the junction held 14 bases outside the gene matches. CDR1 is MDHEN, CDR2 SYDVKM, per germline. The source of this sequence is a man aged 65-85 years with active or convalescent COVID-19. The specimen sequenced was peripheral blood. The rearrangement joins TRBV28 to TRBJ1-5, with 7 bases matching TRBD1. This CDR3 is CASRKALAGGNQPQHF. The CDR3, as DNA: TGTGCCAGCCGCAAGGCTTTGGCAGGGGGGAATCAGCCCCAGCATTTT.